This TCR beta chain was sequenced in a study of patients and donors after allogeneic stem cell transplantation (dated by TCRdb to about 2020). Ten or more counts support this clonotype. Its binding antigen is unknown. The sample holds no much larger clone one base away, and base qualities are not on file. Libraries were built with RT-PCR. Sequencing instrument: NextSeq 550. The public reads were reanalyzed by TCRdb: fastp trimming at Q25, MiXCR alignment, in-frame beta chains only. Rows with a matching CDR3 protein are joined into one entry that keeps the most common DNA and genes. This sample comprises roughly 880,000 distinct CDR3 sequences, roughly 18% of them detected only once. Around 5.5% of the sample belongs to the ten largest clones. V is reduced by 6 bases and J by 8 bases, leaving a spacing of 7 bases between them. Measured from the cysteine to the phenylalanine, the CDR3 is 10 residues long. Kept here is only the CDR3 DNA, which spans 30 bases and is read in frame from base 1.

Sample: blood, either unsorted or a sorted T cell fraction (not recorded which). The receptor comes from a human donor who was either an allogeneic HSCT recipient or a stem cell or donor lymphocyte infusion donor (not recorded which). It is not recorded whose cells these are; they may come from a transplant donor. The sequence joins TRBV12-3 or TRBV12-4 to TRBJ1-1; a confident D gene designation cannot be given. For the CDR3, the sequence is CASRTGEAFF. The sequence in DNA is TGTGCCAGCAGAACGGGGGAAGCTTTCTTT.